This is a list of T cell receptor beta chains from one sample in a study of spatial heterogeneity in lung cancer. Each CDR3 protein is one row after TCRdb ran MiXCR on the 5' RACE reads. The table has 95,000 or so distinct CDR3 sequences, roughly 10% seen once. Sequenced here: PBMCs, sampled at surgery. The receptors come from a male donor with early-stage non-small cell lung cancer. Each CDR3 is given with its conserved first and last residue. The order of the fields is V gene, D gene, J gene, clone size, CDR3 protein, CDR3 DNA. The D gene is left open where the match is weak. Some rows mark clone size as missing; the rest say once, few, many or name a class of expanded clone.

TRBV9,TRBD1,TRBJ1-3,NA,CASSVRGQEGTGNTIYF,TGTGCCAGCAGCGTAAGGGGACAGGAAGGCACTGGAAACACCATATATTTT
TRBV12-3/TRBV12-4,NA,TRBJ1-1,many,CASTPGGWNTEAFF,TGTGCCAGCACCCCCGGGGGGTGGAACACTGAAGCTTTCTTT
TRBV20-1,NA,TRBJ2-2,few,CMIRAPNTGELFF,TGTATGATCCGGGCCCCGAACACCGGGGAGCTGTTTTTT
TRBV20-1,NA,TRBJ2-7,NA,CSAGVGGGAYEQYF,TGCAGTGCTGGCGTCGGGGGCGGGGCCTACGAGCAGTACTTC
TRBV10-2,NA,TRBJ2-3,NA,CASSGQGLVADTQYF,TGCGCCAGCAGTGGGCAGGGCTTGGTGGCAGATACGCAGTATTTT
TRBV6-6,NA,TRBJ2-6,NA,CASSYSTRVPLSGANVLTF,TGTGCCAGCAGTTACTCGACCAGGGTCCCCCTCTCTGGGGCCAACGTCCTGACTTTC
TRBV28,NA,TRBJ1-6,NA,CASSASPRALDSPLHF,TGTGCCAGCAGTGCATCCCCGAGGGCTCTAGATTCACCCCTCCACTTT
TRBV5-6,NA,TRBJ2-1,NA,CASSLELAGDEQFF,TGTGCCAGCAGCTTGGAGCTAGCTGGGGATGAGCAGTTCTTC
TRBV5-1,TRBD1,TRBJ1-2,NA,CASSWDYRGGGYTF,TGCGCCAGCAGCTGGGATTACAGGGGCGGAGGCTACACCTTC
TRBV5-1,NA,TRBJ2-7,NA,CASSLGAGESGGQYF,TGCGCCAGCAGCTTGGGGGCAGGGGAGTCTGGCGGGCAGTACTTC
TRBV5-4,TRBD1,TRBJ1-2,few,CASSLLGGANYGYTF,TGTGCCAGCAGCTTATTAGGGGGCGCGAACTATGGCTACACCTTC
TRBV12-3/TRBV12-4,NA,TRBJ1-5,few,CASSLQAGSDQPQHF,TGTGCCAGCAGTTTACAGGCAGGTTCCGATCAGCCCCAGCATTTT
TRBV11-1,NA,TRBJ2-5,many,CASSLGSRDGLETQYF,TGTGCCAGCAGCTTGGGCAGCAGGGACGGTTTGGAGACCCAGTACTTC
TRBV18,NA,TRBJ2-2,NA,CASSPQGSGELFF,TGTGCCAGCTCACCACAGGGATCCGGGGAGCTGTTTTTT
TRBV15,NA,TRBJ2-7,few,CATSSPGASGFYEQYF,TGTGCCACCAGCAGTCCGGGGGCTAGCGGCTTCTACGAGCAGTACTTC